This TCR beta chain came from a study of T cell repertoires in cytomegalovirus infection. Study at large: The public TCR beta signatures pointed to both CMV infection and matching HLA type.

TCRdb ran MiXCR on the reads and lists one entry per CDR3 protein. Of a few hundred thousand distinct CDR3 sequences in the sample, approximately 25% are singletons; the top ten hold 13%. The CDR3 totals 16 residues. J gave up 6 bases and V 6 bases, and 7 bases lay outside the gene matches. Germline loops: CDR1 SGHTA, CDR2 FQGNSA. Many counts were recorded for this clonotype. What it binds is not known. Study-level results: Of the TCR beta families, the public ones yielded a cumulative frequency that identified carriers of CMV plus the relevant HLA. Within the response measured ex vivo, HLA-C-restricted CMV-specific TCR beta clonotypes were dominant.

The sequencing sample was made of PBMCs. The chain uses TRBV7-2 and TRBJ2-1, with 14 bases that match TRBD2. The receptor's source is a human donor in good health (CMV status not recorded). Some clones in this sample may be carry-over from other donors' samples. For the CDR3, the DNA is TGTGCCAGCAGTCTTAACGGACTAGCGGGAGGCAATGAGCAGTTCTTC. This codes for CASSLNGLAGGNEQFF.